The T cell receptor beta chain under discussion was sequenced for a study of T cells after yellow fever vaccination. Synthesis of TCR cDNA relied on 5'RACE template switching, which attached a universal primer site and UMIs. TCRdb passed the 5' RACE reads through MiXCR, listing each CDR3 protein once. The sample yields 200,000 to 250,000 distinct CDR3 sequences, about 3% seen once. V was shortened by 0 bases and J by 3 bases, with 9 bases between the two germline ends. There are 14 residues in the CDR3. Germline V gene sequence: CDR1 SGHRS, CDR2 YFSETQ. The sample holds many counts of this clonotype. This material consisted of CD4+ T cells sorted from PBMCs, taken 10 days after the yellow fever booster vaccination. This TCR derives from a man aged 18-30 years who received the YFV17D yellow fever vaccine. V usage is TRBV5-1 and J usage is TRBJ1-2, with D perhaps TRBD1 (5 bases). The DNA of the CDR3 is TGCGCCAGCAGCTTGGGCCAGGGAGACTATGGCTACACCTTC. Its translation: CASSLGQGDYGYTF. The entire variable domain, with the rest obtained from reference TRBV5-1 and TRBJ1-2, is as follows: KAGVTQTPRYLIKTRGQQVTLSCSPISGHRSVSWYQQTPGQGLQFLFEYFSETQRNKGNFPGRFSGRQFSNSRSEMNVSTLELGDSALYLCASSLGQGDYGYTFGSGTRLTVV.